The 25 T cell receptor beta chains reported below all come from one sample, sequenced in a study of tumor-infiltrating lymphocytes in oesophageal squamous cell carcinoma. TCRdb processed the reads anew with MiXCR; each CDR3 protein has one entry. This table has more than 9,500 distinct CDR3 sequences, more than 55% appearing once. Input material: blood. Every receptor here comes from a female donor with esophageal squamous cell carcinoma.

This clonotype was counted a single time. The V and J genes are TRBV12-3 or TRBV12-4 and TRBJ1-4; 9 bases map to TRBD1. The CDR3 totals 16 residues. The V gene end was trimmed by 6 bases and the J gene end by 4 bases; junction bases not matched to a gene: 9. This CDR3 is CASSRFTGGFNEKLFF. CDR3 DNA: TGTGCCAGCAGCCGATTTACAGGGGGCTTTAATGAAAAACTGTTTTTT.

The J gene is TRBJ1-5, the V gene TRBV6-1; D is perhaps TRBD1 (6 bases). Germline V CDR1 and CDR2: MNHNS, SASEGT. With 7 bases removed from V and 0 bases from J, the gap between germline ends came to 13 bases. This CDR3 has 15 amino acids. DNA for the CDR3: TGTGCCAGCACCCTGGACAGCTATAGCAATCAGCCCCAGCATTTT. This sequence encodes CASTLDSYSNQPQHF.

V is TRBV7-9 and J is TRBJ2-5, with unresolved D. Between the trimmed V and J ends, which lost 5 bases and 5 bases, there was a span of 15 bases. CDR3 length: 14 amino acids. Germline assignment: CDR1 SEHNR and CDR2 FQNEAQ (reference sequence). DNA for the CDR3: TGTGCCAGCAGCACCGGACCAGTCGGGGAGACCCAGTACTTC. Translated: CASSTGPVGETQYF.

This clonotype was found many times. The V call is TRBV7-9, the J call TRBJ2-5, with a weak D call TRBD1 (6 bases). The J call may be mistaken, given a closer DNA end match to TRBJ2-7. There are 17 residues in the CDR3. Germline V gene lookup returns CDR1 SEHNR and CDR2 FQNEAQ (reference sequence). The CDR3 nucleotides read TGTGCCAGCGCTGGAGCCCGGACAGAAAAACCTGGGAGCGAGCAGTACTTC. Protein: CASAGARTEKPGSEQYF.

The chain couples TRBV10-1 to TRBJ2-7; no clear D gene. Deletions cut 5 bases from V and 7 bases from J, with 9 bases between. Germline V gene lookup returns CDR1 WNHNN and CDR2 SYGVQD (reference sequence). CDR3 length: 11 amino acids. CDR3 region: CASSLDHEQYF. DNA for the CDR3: TGCGCCAGCAGTCTTGACCATGAGCAGTACTTC.

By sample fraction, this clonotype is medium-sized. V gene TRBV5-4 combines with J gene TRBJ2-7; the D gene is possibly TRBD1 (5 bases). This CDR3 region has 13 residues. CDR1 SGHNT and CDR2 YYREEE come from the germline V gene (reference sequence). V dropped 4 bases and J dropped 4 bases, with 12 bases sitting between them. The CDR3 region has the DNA TGTGCCAGCAGCCTTCCAGGGATGTACGAGCAGTACTTC. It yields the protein CASSLPGMYEQYF.

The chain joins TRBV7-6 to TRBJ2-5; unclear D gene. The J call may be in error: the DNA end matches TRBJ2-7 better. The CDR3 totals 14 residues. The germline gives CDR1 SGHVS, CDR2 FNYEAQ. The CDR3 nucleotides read TGTGCCAGCAGCTTTTCCTACGTCCTAGGCGAGCAGTACTTC. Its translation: CASSFSYVLGEQYF.

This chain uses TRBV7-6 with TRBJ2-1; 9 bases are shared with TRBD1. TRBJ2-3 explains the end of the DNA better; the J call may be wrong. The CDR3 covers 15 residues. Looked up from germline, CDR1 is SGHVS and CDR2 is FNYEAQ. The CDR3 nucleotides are TGTGCCAGCAGCCCGTCCCGGGACAGGGTAGCCACGCAGTATTTT. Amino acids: CASSPSRDRVATQYF.

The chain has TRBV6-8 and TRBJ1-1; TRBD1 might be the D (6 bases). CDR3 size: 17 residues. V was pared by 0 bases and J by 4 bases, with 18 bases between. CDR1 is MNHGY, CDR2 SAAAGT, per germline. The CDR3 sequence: CASSYSKSGVGSTEAFF. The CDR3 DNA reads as TGTGCCAGCAGTTACTCGAAATCAGGGGTCGGATCCACTGAAGCTTTCTTT.

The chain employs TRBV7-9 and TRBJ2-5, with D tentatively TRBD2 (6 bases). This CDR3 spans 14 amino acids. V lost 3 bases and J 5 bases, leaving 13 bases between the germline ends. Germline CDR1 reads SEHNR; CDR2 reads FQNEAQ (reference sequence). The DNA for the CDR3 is TGTGCCAGCAGCTTGGGACTGTCGTCGGAGACCCAGTACTTC. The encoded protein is CASSLGLSSETQYF.

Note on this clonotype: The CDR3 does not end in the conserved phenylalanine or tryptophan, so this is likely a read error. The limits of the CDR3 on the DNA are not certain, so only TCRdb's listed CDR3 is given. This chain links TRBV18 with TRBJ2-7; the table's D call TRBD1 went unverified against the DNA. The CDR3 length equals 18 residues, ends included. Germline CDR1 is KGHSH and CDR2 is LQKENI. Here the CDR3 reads CASSPPLKGKDWGYTFGS.

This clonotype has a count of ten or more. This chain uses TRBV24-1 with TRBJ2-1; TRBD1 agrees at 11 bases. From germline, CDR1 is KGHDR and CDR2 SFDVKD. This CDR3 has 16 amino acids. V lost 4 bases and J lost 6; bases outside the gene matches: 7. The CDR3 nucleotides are TGTGCCACCAGTGACCCGGGACAGGGGGATATCAATGAGCAGTTCTTC. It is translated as CATSDPGQGDINEQFF.

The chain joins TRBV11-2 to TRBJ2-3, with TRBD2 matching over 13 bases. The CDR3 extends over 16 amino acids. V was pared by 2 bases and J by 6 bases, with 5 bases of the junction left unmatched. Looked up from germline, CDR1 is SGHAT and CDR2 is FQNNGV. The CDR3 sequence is CASSLRLAGGSDTQYF. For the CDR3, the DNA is TGTGCCAGCAGCTTACGACTAGCGGGAGGTTCGGATACGCAGTATTTT.

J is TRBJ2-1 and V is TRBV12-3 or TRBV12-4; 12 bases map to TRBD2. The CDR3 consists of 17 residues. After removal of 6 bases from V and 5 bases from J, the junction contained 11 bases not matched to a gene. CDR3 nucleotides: TGTGCCAGCAGCCGACTAGCGGGAGTACTTAGGGACAATGAGCAGTTCTTC. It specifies CASSRLAGVLRDNEQFF.

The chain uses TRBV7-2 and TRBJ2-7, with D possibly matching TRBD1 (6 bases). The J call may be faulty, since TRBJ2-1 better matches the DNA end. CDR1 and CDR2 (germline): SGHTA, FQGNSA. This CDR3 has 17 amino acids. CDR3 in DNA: TGTGCCAGCAGCTCCCCCGTAGGGGGACGAGGGTCCGATGAGCAGTTCTTC. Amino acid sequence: CASSSPVGGRGSDEQFF.

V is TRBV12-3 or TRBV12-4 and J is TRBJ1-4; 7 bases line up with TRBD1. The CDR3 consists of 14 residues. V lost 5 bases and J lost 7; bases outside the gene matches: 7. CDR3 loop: CASSLQGRVEKLFF. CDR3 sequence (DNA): TGTGCCAGCAGTCTACAGGGGAGAGTTGAAAAACTGTTTTTT.

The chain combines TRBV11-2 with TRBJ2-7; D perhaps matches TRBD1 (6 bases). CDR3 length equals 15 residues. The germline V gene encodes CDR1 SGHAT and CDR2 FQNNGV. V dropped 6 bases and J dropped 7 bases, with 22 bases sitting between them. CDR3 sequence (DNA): TGTGCCAGCAGGACCACAGGGAGCTCCTACAATGAGCAGTACTTC. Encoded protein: CASRTTGSSYNEQYF.

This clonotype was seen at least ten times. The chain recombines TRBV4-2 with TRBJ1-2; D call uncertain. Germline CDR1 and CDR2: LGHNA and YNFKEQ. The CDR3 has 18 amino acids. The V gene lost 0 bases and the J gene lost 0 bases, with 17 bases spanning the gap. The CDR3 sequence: CASSQDLIGRGPNYGYTF. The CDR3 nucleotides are TGTGCCAGCAGCCAAGATCTTATAGGAAGAGGGCCTAACTATGGCTACACCTTC.

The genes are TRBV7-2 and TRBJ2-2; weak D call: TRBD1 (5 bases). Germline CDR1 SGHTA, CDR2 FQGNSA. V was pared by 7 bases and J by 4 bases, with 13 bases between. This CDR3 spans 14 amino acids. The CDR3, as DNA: TGTGCCAGCAACGCTCAGGGCGGCACCGGGGAGCTGTTTTTT. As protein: CASNAQGGTGELFF.

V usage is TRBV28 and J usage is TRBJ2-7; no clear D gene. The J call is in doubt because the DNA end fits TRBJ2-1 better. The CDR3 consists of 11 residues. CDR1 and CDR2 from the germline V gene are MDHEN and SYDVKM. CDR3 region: CASSLGREQFF. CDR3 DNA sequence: TGTGCCAGCAGTTTGGGTCGTGAGCAGTTCTTC.

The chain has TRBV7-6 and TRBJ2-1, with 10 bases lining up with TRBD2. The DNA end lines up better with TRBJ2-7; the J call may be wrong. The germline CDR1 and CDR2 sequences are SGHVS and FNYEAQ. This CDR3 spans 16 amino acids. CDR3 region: CASSPGTSALPYEQYF. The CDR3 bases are TGTGCCAGCAGCCCAGGGACTAGCGCCTTACCCTACGAGCAGTACTTC.

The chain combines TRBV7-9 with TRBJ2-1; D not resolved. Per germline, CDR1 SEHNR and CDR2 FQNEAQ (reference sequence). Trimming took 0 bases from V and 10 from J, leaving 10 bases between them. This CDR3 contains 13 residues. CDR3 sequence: CASSLASLAEQFF. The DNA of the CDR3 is TGTGCCAGCAGCTTAGCGAGTTTGGCAGAGCAGTTCTTC.

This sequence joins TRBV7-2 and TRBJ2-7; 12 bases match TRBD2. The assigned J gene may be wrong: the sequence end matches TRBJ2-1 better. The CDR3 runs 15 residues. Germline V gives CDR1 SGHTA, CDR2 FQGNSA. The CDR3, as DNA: TGTGCCAGCAGCTTCCGACTAGCGGGAGCGGACGAGCAGTTCTTC. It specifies CASSFRLAGADEQFF.

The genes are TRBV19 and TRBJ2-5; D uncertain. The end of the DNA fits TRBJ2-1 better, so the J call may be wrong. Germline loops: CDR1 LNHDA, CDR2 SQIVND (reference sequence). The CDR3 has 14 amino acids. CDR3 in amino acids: CASSIGGRNNEQFF. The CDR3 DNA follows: TGTGCCAGTAGTATAGGTGGTAGAAACAATGAGCAGTTCTTC.

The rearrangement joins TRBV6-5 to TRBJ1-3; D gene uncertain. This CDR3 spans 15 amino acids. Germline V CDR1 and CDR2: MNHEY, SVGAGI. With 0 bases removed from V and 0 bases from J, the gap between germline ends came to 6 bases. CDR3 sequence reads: CASSYSRISGNTIYF. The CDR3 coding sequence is TGTGCCAGCAGTTACTCTCGGATCTCTGGAAACACCATATATTTT.